The T cell receptor beta chain under discussion was sequenced for a study of cytomegalovirus exposure and HLA in healthy donors. Study-wide findings and caveats: A later analysis linked some 17,000 TCR beta sequences to HLA alleles at 0.05 false discovery rate. The availability of immune exposure information extended only to CMV serostatus.

Germline lookup yields CDR1 MNHNS and CDR2 SASEGT. The CDR3 runs 14 residues. After removal of 5 bases from V and 2 bases from J, the junction contained 4 bases not matched to a gene. Turning to this clone: The antigen is undetermined.

With 60 Vbeta and 13 Jbeta primers, the PCR was carried out. Libraries were prepared by immunoSEQ multiplex PCR; TCRdb keeps only in-frame clonotypes and omits some of them. The data hold about 160,000 clones, with 87% observed a single time. The chain employs TRBV6-1 and TRBJ2-7; TRBD1 agrees at 9 bases. The material sequenced was PBMCs. This clonotype originated in a woman in her 30s in good health and CMV-seronegative. CDR3 coding DNA: TGTGCCAGCAGTAACCGGGACAGGGCCTACGAGCAGTACTTC. Encoded protein: CASSNRDRAYEQYF.